Listed below are T cell receptor beta chains from one sample, sequenced in a study of blood T cell repertoires in COVID-19. The protocol was immunoSEQ multiplex PCR, while the TCRdb copy is restricted to in-frame clones and leaves out a portion. The sample yields about 140,000 clones, approximately 85% seen once. The sequencing input was peripheral blood. These receptors were taken from a man aged 45-65 years with acute or convalescent COVID-19. CDR3s include the opening cysteine and the closing phenylalanine or tryptophan. Fields, in order: CDR3 DNA, CDR3 protein, J gene, V gene, clone size, D gene. The D gene is left open where the match is weak. Not every row has a clone size; where given, it reads once, few, many or a size class.

cdr3_nt: TGTGCCAGCAGCCAAGATCTTGCCAGGGAGGAGTTCTTC; cdr3_aa: CASSQDLAREEFF; j_call: TRBJ2-1; v_call: TRBV14; clone_size: -; d_call: -
cdr3_nt: TGTGCCAGCAGCGTAGGGGCCCCTGGGGAGTACGAGCAGTACTTC; cdr3_aa: CASSVGAPGEYEQYF; j_call: TRBJ2-7; v_call: TRBV9; clone_size: -; d_call: -
cdr3_nt: TGTGCCAGTAGTATAGGTCCCCAGGGGCGCGTTAGCTACACCTTC; cdr3_aa: CASSIGPQGRVSYTF; j_call: TRBJ1-2; v_call: TRBV19; clone_size: -; d_call: -
cdr3_nt: TGTGCCAGCAGGATCGTACAGGGGAGTAGGGAAAAACTGTTTTTT; cdr3_aa: CASRIVQGSREKLFF; j_call: TRBJ1-4; v_call: TRBV6-5; clone_size: few; d_call: TRBD1
cdr3_nt: TGTGCCACACAGGGATCGGCCGGGGAGCTGTTTTTT; cdr3_aa: CATQGSAGELFF; j_call: TRBJ2-2; v_call: TRBV11-3; clone_size: -; d_call: -
cdr3_nt: TGTGCCAGCAGTTACTTCGGGTACACTGAAGCTTTCTTT; cdr3_aa: CASSYFGYTEAFF; j_call: TRBJ1-1; v_call: TRBV6-5; clone_size: -; d_call: -
cdr3_nt: TGTGCCAGCAGTTTCCGGGGGGGACGGTGGGATTTT; cdr3_aa: CASSFRGGRWDF; j_call: TRBJ1-3; v_call: TRBV27; clone_size: once; d_call: -
cdr3_nt: TGTGCCAGTAGTATAGATCCACAGGGGGCCTCTCTGAACACTGAAGCTTTCTTT; cdr3_aa: CASSIDPQGASLNTEAFF; j_call: TRBJ1-1; v_call: TRBV19; clone_size: -; d_call: TRBD1
cdr3_nt: TGCGCCAGCCACCCCTCAGGGCCCTACGAGCAGTACTTC; cdr3_aa: CASHPSGPYEQYF; j_call: TRBJ2-7; v_call: TRBV5-1; clone_size: -; d_call: -
cdr3_nt: TGCAGCGAATTAGACTACCCCTGGAGCAGTGAGCAGTTCTTC; cdr3_aa: CSELDYPWSSEQFF; j_call: TRBJ2-1; v_call: TRBV29-1; clone_size: -; d_call: -
cdr3_nt: TGCGCCAGCAGCCAAGACGAGGGGGGGCCCTACAATGAGCAGTTCTTC; cdr3_aa: CASSQDEGGPYNEQFF; j_call: TRBJ2-1; v_call: TRBV4-1; clone_size: -; d_call: -
cdr3_nt: TGTGCCAGTAGTATGGCCCTCCAAGAGACCCAGTACTTC; cdr3_aa: CASSMALQETQYF; j_call: TRBJ2-5; v_call: TRBV19; clone_size: -; d_call: -
cdr3_nt: TGTGCCAGCAGCCCAAGCCGAGATTTGAACACTGAAGCTTTCTTT; cdr3_aa: CASSPSRDLNTEAFF; j_call: TRBJ1-1; v_call: TRBV7-3; clone_size: -; d_call: -
cdr3_nt: TGTGCCACCAGTGATACCGGGACAGGGTGGAACACCGGGGAGCTGTTTTTT; cdr3_aa: CATSDTGTGWNTGELFF; j_call: TRBJ2-2; v_call: TRBV24-1; clone_size: -; d_call: TRBD1
cdr3_nt: TGTGCCAGCAACACGGGATCGGTCTACGAGCAGTACTTC; cdr3_aa: CASNTGSVYEQYF; j_call: TRBJ2-7; v_call: TRBV12-3/TRBV12-4; clone_size: -; d_call: -
cdr3_nt: TGTGCCAGCAGTGAAAGGGGCAGGGGAGGGACCGGGGAGCTGTTTTTT; cdr3_aa: CASSERGRGGTGELFF; j_call: TRBJ2-2; v_call: TRBV2; clone_size: -; d_call: -
cdr3_nt: TGTGCCTGGAGTAGAGGTCCGGGTTCTCAGCCCCAGCATTTT; cdr3_aa: CAWSRGPGSQPQHF; j_call: TRBJ1-5; v_call: TRBV30; clone_size: once; d_call: -
cdr3_nt: TGCGCCAGCAGCTTGGGGGACAGGGAGAATGAAAAACTGTTTTTT; cdr3_aa: CASSLGDRENEKLFF; j_call: TRBJ1-4; v_call: TRBV5-1; clone_size: once; d_call: TRBD1
cdr3_nt: TGTGCCAGCCGACCTAGTGGGTCCTACGAGCAGTACTTC; cdr3_aa: CASRPSGSYEQYF; j_call: TRBJ2-7; v_call: TRBV28; clone_size: -; d_call: -
cdr3_nt: TGTGCCAGCAGAAACACAGGGGGACGCACAGATACGCAGTATTTT; cdr3_aa: CASRNTGGRTDTQYF; j_call: TRBJ2-3; v_call: TRBV6-5; clone_size: -; d_call: TRBD1
cdr3_nt: TGTGCCACCAGTGATAAGAACGGTCAAGCTTCGTATGGCTACACCTTC; cdr3_aa: CATSDKNGQASYGYTF; j_call: TRBJ1-2; v_call: TRBV24-1; clone_size: -; d_call: -
cdr3_nt: TGTGCCAGCAGCTTTTTAGCGGACGCGAACACCGGGGAGCTGTTTTTT; cdr3_aa: CASSFLADANTGELFF; j_call: TRBJ2-2; v_call: TRBV5-4; clone_size: -; d_call: -
cdr3_nt: TGTGCCAGTAGTATGTATACAGGGGATCCTGAAGCTTTCTTT; cdr3_aa: CASSMYTGDPEAFF; j_call: TRBJ1-1; v_call: TRBV19; clone_size: -; d_call: TRBD1
cdr3_nt: TGTGCCAGTAGCCCCGATAGCGGAGATACGCAGTATTTT; cdr3_aa: CASSPDSGDTQYF; j_call: TRBJ2-3; v_call: TRBV19; clone_size: -; d_call: -
cdr3_nt: TGTGCCAGTACCCAAGGGGGACGAGGCTCTGGAAACACCATATATTTT; cdr3_aa: CASTQGGRGSGNTIYF; j_call: TRBJ1-3; v_call: TRBV19; clone_size: -; d_call: -
cdr3_nt: TGTGCCAGCAGTTTGGTGCGGGAGGCCTCCTACGAGCAGTACTTC; cdr3_aa: CASSLVREASYEQYF; j_call: TRBJ2-7; v_call: TRBV28; clone_size: once; d_call: TRBD2
cdr3_nt: TGTGCCAGCAGTCCCAGGACTGAGAATGGCTACACCTTC; cdr3_aa: CASSPRTENGYTF; j_call: TRBJ1-2; v_call: TRBV6-5; clone_size: -; d_call: -
cdr3_nt: TGTGCCAGCAGCCCCCTGGGACAGGGGGCGGACACCATATATTTT; cdr3_aa: CASSPLGQGADTIYF; j_call: TRBJ1-3; v_call: TRBV7-9; clone_size: -; d_call: TRBD1
cdr3_nt: TGTGCCAGCAGTAAGAGGATAGCGGGAGGTGCAGATACGCAGTATTTT; cdr3_aa: CASSKRIAGGADTQYF; j_call: TRBJ2-3; v_call: TRBV6-4; clone_size: -; d_call: TRBD2
cdr3_nt: TGTGCCAGCAGTTTTTTAGGGGTGCAGTACTTC; cdr3_aa: CASSFLGVQYF; j_call: TRBJ2-7; v_call: TRBV12-3/TRBV12-4; clone_size: -; d_call: -
cdr3_nt: TGTGCCAGCAGCTTAGCTGACAGGGCTACAAATTCACCCCTCCACTTT; cdr3_aa: CASSLADRATNSPLHF; j_call: TRBJ1-6; v_call: TRBV7-8; clone_size: -; d_call: TRBD1
cdr3_nt: TGTGCCAGCAGTTTGGCTAGCGGGGACGAGCAGTACTTC; cdr3_aa: CASSLASGDEQYF; j_call: TRBJ2-7; v_call: TRBV28; clone_size: -; d_call: TRBD2
cdr3_nt: TGTGCCTGGAGCCCCGGACAGAATCAGCCCCAGCATTTT; cdr3_aa: CAWSPGQNQPQHF; j_call: TRBJ1-5; v_call: TRBV30; clone_size: -; d_call: -
cdr3_nt: TGTGCCAGCAGACCGACTAGCGGGAGTAGTTACAATGAGCAGTTCTTC; cdr3_aa: CASRPTSGSSYNEQFF; j_call: TRBJ2-1; v_call: TRBV11-3; clone_size: -; d_call: TRBD2
cdr3_nt: TGTGCCAGCAGGGAGGACGCGAGCTCTGGAAACACCATATATTTT; cdr3_aa: CASREDASSGNTIYF; j_call: TRBJ1-3; v_call: TRBV2; clone_size: -; d_call: -
cdr3_nt: TGCAGCGTTGAAGAGGGACACGAGCAGTTCTTC; cdr3_aa: CSVEEGHEQFF; j_call: TRBJ2-1; v_call: TRBV29-1; clone_size: few; d_call: -
cdr3_nt: TGTGCCAGCAGCTTAGCTCTAGATACGCAGTATTTT; cdr3_aa: CASSLALDTQYF; j_call: TRBJ2-3; v_call: TRBV13; clone_size: -; d_call: -
cdr3_nt: TGCGCCAGCAGCTTCAGCCCCTCCGGGACAGGTAACACTGAAGCTTTCTTT; cdr3_aa: CASSFSPSGTGNTEAFF; j_call: TRBJ1-1; v_call: TRBV5-1; clone_size: -; d_call: TRBD1
cdr3_nt: TGTGCCACCAGTGATTTGACAGGGGGCGAGCAGTACTTC; cdr3_aa: CATSDLTGGEQYF; j_call: TRBJ2-7; v_call: TRBV24-1; clone_size: -; d_call: TRBD1
cdr3_nt: TGTGCCAGCAGTTACTCAACGGGACTCTATAATTCACCCCTCCACTTT; cdr3_aa: CASSYSTGLYNSPLHF; j_call: TRBJ1-6; v_call: TRBV6-5; clone_size: -; d_call: -
cdr3_nt: TGTGCCATCAGTGTTCTAGCGAGGGATGAGCAGTTCTTC; cdr3_aa: CAISVLARDEQFF; j_call: TRBJ2-1; v_call: TRBV10-3; clone_size: -; d_call: -
cdr3_nt: TGTGCCATCAGTGAGTACGAAATTCTGCGGGGCGACAGCAATCAGCCCCAGCATTTT; cdr3_aa: CAISEYEILRGDSNQPQHF; j_call: TRBJ1-5; v_call: TRBV10-3; clone_size: -; d_call: -
cdr3_nt: TGTGCCTCTGGTACAGGGTTCTATGGCTACACCTTC; cdr3_aa: CASGTGFYGYTF; j_call: TRBJ1-2; v_call: TRBV12-3/TRBV12-4; clone_size: few; d_call: -
cdr3_nt: TGTGCCAGCAGCTTGCACGGGGTAAACACTGAAGCTTTCTTT; cdr3_aa: CASSLHGVNTEAFF; j_call: TRBJ1-1; v_call: TRBV5-4; clone_size: -; d_call: -
cdr3_nt: TGTGCCAGCAGTACTGGGAATGCGGGGCCCCAGCATTTT; cdr3_aa: CASSTGNAGPQHF; j_call: TRBJ1-5; v_call: TRBV2; clone_size: once; d_call: -
cdr3_nt: TGCAGCGTTCCCTCCGGAGGGAGAGATGAAAAACTGTTTTTT; cdr3_aa: CSVPSGGRDEKLFF; j_call: TRBJ1-4; v_call: TRBV29-1; clone_size: -; d_call: -
cdr3_nt: TGTGCCAGCAGCTCAGACTACTCCTACGAGCAGTACTTC; cdr3_aa: CASSSDYSYEQYF; j_call: TRBJ2-7; v_call: TRBV7-9; clone_size: -; d_call: -
cdr3_nt: TGTGCCAGCAGCTTAGATATAGCGGGAGGCGCCTACGAGCAGTACTTC; cdr3_aa: CASSLDIAGGAYEQYF; j_call: TRBJ2-7; v_call: TRBV11-3; clone_size: -; d_call: TRBD2
cdr3_nt: TGTGCCAGCAGTTTATCGAAACAGGGGAATTCACCCCTCCACTTT; cdr3_aa: CASSLSKQGNSPLHF; j_call: TRBJ1-6; v_call: TRBV27; clone_size: few; d_call: TRBD1
cdr3_nt: TGTGCCAGCAGTCATTTAAGGAGCGGCAATGAGCAGTTCTTC; cdr3_aa: CASSHLRSGNEQFF; j_call: TRBJ2-1; v_call: TRBV28; clone_size: -; d_call: -
cdr3_nt: TGTGCCAGCAGCTTTTACAGGACAGAACAAGAGACCCAGTACTTC; cdr3_aa: CASSFYRTEQETQYF; j_call: TRBJ2-5; v_call: TRBV5-8; clone_size: -; d_call: -
cdr3_nt: TGTGCCAGCAGTGACCCCTTAGGAGGGGACTATGGCTACACCTTC; cdr3_aa: CASSDPLGGDYGYTF; j_call: TRBJ1-2; v_call: TRBV28; clone_size: -; d_call: -
cdr3_nt: TGTGCCAGCAGCAACGGTCCCGTGGGCAATCAGCCCCAGCATTTT; cdr3_aa: CASSNGPVGNQPQHF; j_call: TRBJ1-5; v_call: TRBV6-5; clone_size: -; d_call: -
cdr3_nt: TGTGCCATCAGTGATCTAGGAGAGGACACCGGGGAGCTGTTTTTT; cdr3_aa: CAISDLGEDTGELFF; j_call: TRBJ2-2; v_call: TRBV10-3; clone_size: -; d_call: -
cdr3_nt: TGTGCCAGCAGACAGGGGGACTTCGGGCCCCAGCATTTT; cdr3_aa: CASRQGDFGPQHF; j_call: TRBJ1-5; v_call: TRBV2; clone_size: once; d_call: TRBD1
cdr3_nt: TGTGCCAGCTCCCTTTTAAGAGACATCTCCACAGATACGCAGTATTTT; cdr3_aa: CASSLLRDISTDTQYF; j_call: TRBJ2-3; v_call: TRBV5-4; clone_size: -; d_call: -
cdr3_nt: TGTGCCAGCAGCTTGGGGGGGACAGTCAAAAACATTCAGTACTTC; cdr3_aa: CASSLGGTVKNIQYF; j_call: TRBJ2-4; v_call: TRBV5-4; clone_size: once; d_call: TRBD1
cdr3_nt: TGTGCCAGCAGCTTACAGGGGGCCCTCTCAGATACGCAGTATTTT; cdr3_aa: CASSLQGALSDTQYF; j_call: TRBJ2-3; v_call: TRBV7-3; clone_size: -; d_call: TRBD1
cdr3_nt: TGTGCCAGCAGTTTTTCGGGAGGAGGATATGGCTACACCTTC; cdr3_aa: CASSFSGGGYGYTF; j_call: TRBJ1-2; v_call: TRBV28; clone_size: -; d_call: -
cdr3_nt: TGCGCCAGCAGCTTCCTAGCGGGGGGAAGGGAGACCCAGTACTTC; cdr3_aa: CASSFLAGGRETQYF; j_call: TRBJ2-5; v_call: TRBV5-1; clone_size: -; d_call: TRBD2